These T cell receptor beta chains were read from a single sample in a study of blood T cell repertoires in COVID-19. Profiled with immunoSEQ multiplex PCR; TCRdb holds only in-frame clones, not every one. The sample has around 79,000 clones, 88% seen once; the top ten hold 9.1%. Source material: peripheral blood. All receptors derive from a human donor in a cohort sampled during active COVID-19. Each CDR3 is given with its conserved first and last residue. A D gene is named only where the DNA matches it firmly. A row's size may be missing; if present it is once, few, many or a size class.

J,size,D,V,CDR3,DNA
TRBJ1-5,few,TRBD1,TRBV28,CASTPLSGTGGDQPQHF,TGTGCCAGCACCCCTCTCTCCGGGACAGGGGGTGATCAGCCCCAGCATTTT
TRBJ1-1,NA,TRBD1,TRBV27,CASSRIRGHREAFF,TGTGCCAGCAGCCGGATAAGGGGGCATCGTGAAGCTTTCTTT
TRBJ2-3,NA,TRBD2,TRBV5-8,CASSLGGLSLADTQYF,TGTGCCAGCAGCCTCGGGGGGTTGAGTCTGGCAGATACGCAGTATTTT
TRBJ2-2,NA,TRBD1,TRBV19,CASSIGLTGANTGELFF,TGTGCCAGTAGTATAGGCCTCACAGGGGCGAACACCGGGGAGCTGTTTTTT
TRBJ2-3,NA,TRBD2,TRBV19,CASSGGTSGTPSTDTQYF,TGTGCCAGTAGTGGGGGGACTAGCGGGACCCCTAGCACAGATACGCAGTATTTT
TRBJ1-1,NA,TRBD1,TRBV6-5,CASTPTGSFTEAFF,TGTGCCAGCACCCCGACAGGGTCCTTCACTGAAGCTTTCTTT
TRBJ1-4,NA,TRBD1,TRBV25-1,CASSARDRVLGNEKLFF,TGTGCCAGCAGTGCCCGGGACAGGGTGCTGGGTAATGAAAAACTGTTTTTT
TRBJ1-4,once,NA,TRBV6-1,CASSASFRGSTNEKLFF,TGTGCCAGCAGTGCTTCTTTTAGAGGGTCAACTAATGAAAAACTGTTTTTT
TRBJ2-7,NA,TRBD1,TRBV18,CASSPTGDYEQYF,TGTGCCAGCTCACCGACAGGGGATTACGAGCAGTACTTC
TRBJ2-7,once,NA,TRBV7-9,CASSLTSSTYEQYF,TGTGCCAGCAGCTTAACTAGCAGCACCTACGAGCAGTACTTC
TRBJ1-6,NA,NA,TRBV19,CASSTQGTGLASYNSPLHF,TGTGCCAGTAGTACCCAGGGGACCGGTCTAGCCTCCTATAATTCACCCCTCCACTTT
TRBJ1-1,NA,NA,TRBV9,CASSPRLQGSGAFF,TGTGCCAGCAGCCCAAGACTTCAGGGATCAGGAGCTTTCTTT
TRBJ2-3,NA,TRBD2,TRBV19,CASSIGYGGDTQYF,TGTGCCAGTAGTATCGGGTACGGGGGGGATACGCAGTATTTT
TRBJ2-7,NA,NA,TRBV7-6,CASSLAWRSSYEQYF,TGTGCCAGCAGCTTAGCGTGGCGGTCCTCCTACGAGCAGTACTTC
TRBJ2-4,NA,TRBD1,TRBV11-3,CASRSPGQGCIQYF,TGTGCCAGCAGATCACCGGGACAGGGCTGCATTCAGTACTTC
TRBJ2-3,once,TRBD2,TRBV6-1,CASSVTIAGGGTDTQYF,TGTGCCAGCAGTGTCACTATAGCGGGGGGCGGGACAGATACGCAGTATTTT
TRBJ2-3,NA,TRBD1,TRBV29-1,CSVARGTGGTDTQYF,TGCAGCGTTGCCCGCGGGACAGGAGGAACAGATACGCAGTATTTT
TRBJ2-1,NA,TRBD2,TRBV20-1,CSASWGRAGEQFF,TGCAGTGCTAGTTGGGGGAGGGCAGGTGAGCAGTTCTTC
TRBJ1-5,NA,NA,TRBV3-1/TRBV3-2,CASSRPPGASNQPQHF,TGTGCCAGCAGCCGTCCGCCGGGAGCGAGCAATCAGCCCCAGCATTTT
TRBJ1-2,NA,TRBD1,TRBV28,CASSTLQGSQLGYTF,TGTGCCAGCAGTACCCTACAGGGGTCCCAGCTGGGCTACACCTTC
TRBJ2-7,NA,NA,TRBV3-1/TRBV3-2,CASSQPLGASYEQYF,TGTGCCAGCAGCCAACCCTTAGGAGCATCCTACGAGCAGTACTTC
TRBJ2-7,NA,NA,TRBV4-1,CASSQDPRSWQRSSYEQYF,TGCGCCAGCAGCCAAGACCCCCGGAGTTGGCAGAGAAGCTCCTACGAGCAGTACTTC
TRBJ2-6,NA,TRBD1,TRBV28,CASSLISGTGYSGANVLTF,TGTGCCAGCAGTTTAATTTCAGGGACAGGTTACTCTGGGGCCAACGTCCTGACTTTC
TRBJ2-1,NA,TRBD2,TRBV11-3,CASSLEAGGTSSYNEQFF,TGTGCCAGCAGCTTAGAGGCGGGAGGGACTAGCTCCTACAATGAGCAGTTCTTC
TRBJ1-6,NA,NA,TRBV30,CAWSPSPRSPLHF,TGTGCCTGGAGTCCGTCCCCGCGTTCACCCCTCCACTTT
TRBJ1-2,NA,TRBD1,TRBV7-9,CASSLGQGNYGYTF,TGTGCCAGCAGCCTGGGACAGGGGAACTATGGCTACACCTTC
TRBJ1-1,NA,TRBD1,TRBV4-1,CASSLIPTGETGEAFF,TGCGCCAGCAGCCTTATCCCGACAGGGGAGACGGGTGAAGCTTTCTTT
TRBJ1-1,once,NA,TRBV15,CATSREQGRRRAFF,TGTGCCACCAGCAGAGAGCAGGGCCGCCGCCGAGCTTTCTTT
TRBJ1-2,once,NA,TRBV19,CASSPQGMYGYTF,TGTGCCAGTAGCCCGCAGGGGATGTATGGCTACACCTTC
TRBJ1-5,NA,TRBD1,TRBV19,CASSSGGFGNQPQHF,TGTGCCAGTAGTTCAGGGGGTTTTGGCAATCAGCCCCAGCATTTT
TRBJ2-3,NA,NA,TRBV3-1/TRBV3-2,CASSHLSTDTQYF,TGTGCCAGCAGCCACCTCTCCACAGATACGCAGTATTTT
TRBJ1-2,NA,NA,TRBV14,CASSQYPNYGYTF,TGTGCCAGCAGCCAGTATCCCAACTATGGCTACACCTTC
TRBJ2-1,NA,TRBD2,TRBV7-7,CASSQWLAGGSNEQFF,TGTGCTAGCAGCCAATGGCTAGCGGGGGGGTCAAACGAGCAGTTCTTC
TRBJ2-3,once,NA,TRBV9,CASSVGGGDTQYF,TGTGCCAGCAGCGTAGGAGGGGGAGATACGCAGTATTTT
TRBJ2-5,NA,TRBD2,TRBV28,CASSFGSGIGQETQYF,TGTGCCAGCAGCTTTGGGAGCGGGATAGGCCAAGAGACCCAGTACTTC
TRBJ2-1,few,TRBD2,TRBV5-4,CASRPSGGAWNEQFF,TGTGCCAGCAGACCAAGCGGGGGGGCCTGGAATGAGCAGTTCTTC
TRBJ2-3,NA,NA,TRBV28,CASKNSKTGEGWTQYF,TGTGCCAGCAAAAATTCGAAGACGGGAGAAGGGTGGACGCAGTATTTT
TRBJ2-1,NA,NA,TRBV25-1,CASSERAGGSYEQFF,TGTGCCAGCAGTGAAAGGGCAGGCGGGTCTTACGAGCAGTTCTTC
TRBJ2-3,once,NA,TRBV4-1,CASSQGDRRDTDTQYF,TGCGCCAGCAGCCAAGGGGATAGGAGGGACACAGATACGCAGTATTTT
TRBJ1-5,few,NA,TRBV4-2,CASSQDGGSSNQPQHF,TGTGCCAGCAGCCAAGATGGCGGGTCGTCCAATCAGCCCCAGCATTTT
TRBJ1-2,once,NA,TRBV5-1,CASSLEGRGWDGYTF,TGCGCCAGCAGCTTGGAGGGCAGGGGTTGGGACGGCTACACCTTC
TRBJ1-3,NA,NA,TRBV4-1,CASSHAQGALGNTIYF,TGCGCCAGCAGCCACGCACAGGGTGCGTTGGGAAACACCATATATTTT
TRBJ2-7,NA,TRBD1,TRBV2,CASSVGTVGYEQYF,TGTGCCAGCAGTGTGGGGACAGTGGGATACGAGCAGTACTTC
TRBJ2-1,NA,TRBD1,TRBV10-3,CAIVNSGTGNNEQFF,TGTGCCATAGTCAACAGCGGGACAGGGAATAATGAGCAGTTCTTC
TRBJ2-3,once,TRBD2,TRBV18,CASSQGTSGPLDTQYF,TGTGCCAGCTCACAAGGGACTAGCGGACCGCTGGATACGCAGTATTTT
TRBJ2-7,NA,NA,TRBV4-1,CASSQKTPTYEQYF,TGCGCCAGCAGCCAAAAGACACCCACCTACGAGCAGTACTTC
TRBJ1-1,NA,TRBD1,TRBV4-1,CASSQNRGLYTEAFF,TGCGCCAGCAGCCAAAACAGGGGGCTTTACACTGAAGCTTTCTTT
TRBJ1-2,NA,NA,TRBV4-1,CASSQDRVNYGYTF,TGCGCCAGCAGCCAAGATCGGGTGAACTATGGCTACACCTTC
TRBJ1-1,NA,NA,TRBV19,CASSTRQADTEAFF,TGTGCCAGTAGTACCCGACAGGCCGACACTGAAGCTTTCTTT
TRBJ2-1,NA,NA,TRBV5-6,CASSLGLGQNSYNEQFF,TGTGCCAGCAGCTTGGGCCTTGGGCAGAACTCCTACAATGAGCAGTTCTTC
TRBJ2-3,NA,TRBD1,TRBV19,CASSNRDRITDTQYF,TGTGCCAGTAGTAACCGGGACAGAATCACAGATACGCAGTATTTT
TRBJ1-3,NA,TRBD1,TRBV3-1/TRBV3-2,CASSQGTGQGPGNTIYF,TGTGCCAGCAGCCAAGGGACGGGACAGGGTCCTGGAAACACCATATATTTT
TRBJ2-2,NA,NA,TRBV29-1,CSVESNSVTGELFF,TGCAGCGTTGAAAGTAATTCGGTAACCGGGGAGCTGTTTTTT
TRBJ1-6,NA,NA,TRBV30,CAWSGGYDRSNSPLHF,TGTGCCTGGAGTGGGGGGTATGACAGGTCTAATTCACCCCTCCACTTT
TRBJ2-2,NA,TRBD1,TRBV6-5,CASRYWTGESGELFF,TGTGCCAGCAGATACTGGACAGGGGAGTCCGGGGAGCTGTTTTTT